This T cell receptor beta chain was recovered during a study of identical twins. TCRdb processed the 5' RACE reads anew with MiXCR; each CDR3 protein has one entry. The sample consists of roughly 1.6 million distinct CDR3 sequences, under 35% of them appearing once. CDR1 is DFQATT, CDR2 SNEGSKA, per germline (reference sequence). Trimming took 1 base from V and 7 from J, leaving 16 bases between them. The CDR3 has 14 amino acids. This clonotype was obtained from a newborn girl in good health. The rearrangement uses TRBV20-1 and TRBJ1-1; TRBD1 is a possible D gene (5 bases). Sequencing was performed on cord blood. Here the CDR3 DNA reads TGCAGTGCTAGAGGGACACTGACCGAGGGTGAAGCTTTCTTT. Residues: CSARGTLTEGEAFF.